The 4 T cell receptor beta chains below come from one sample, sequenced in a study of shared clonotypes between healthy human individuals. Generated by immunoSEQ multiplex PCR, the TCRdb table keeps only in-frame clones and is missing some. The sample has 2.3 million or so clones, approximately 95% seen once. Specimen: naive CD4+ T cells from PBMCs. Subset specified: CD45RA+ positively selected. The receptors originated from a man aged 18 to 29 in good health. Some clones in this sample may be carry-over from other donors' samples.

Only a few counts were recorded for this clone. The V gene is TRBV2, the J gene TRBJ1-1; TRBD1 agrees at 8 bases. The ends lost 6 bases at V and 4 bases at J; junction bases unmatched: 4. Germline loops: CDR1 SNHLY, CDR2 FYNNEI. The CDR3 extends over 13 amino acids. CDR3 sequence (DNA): TGTGCCAGCAGGGTGGACAGGGTCACTGAAGCTTTCTTT. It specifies CASRVDRVTEAFF.

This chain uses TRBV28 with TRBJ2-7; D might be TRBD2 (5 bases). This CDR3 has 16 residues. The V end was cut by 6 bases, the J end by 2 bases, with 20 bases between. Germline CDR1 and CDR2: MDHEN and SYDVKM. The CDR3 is CASSPTLTPEAYEQYF. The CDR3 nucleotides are TGTGCCAGCAGCCCTACTTTGACCCCGGAGGCCTACGAGCAGTACTTC.

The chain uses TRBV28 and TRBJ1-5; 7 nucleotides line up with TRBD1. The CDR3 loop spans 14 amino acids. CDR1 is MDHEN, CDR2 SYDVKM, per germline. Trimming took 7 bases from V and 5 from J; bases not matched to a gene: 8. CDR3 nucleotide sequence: TGTGCCAGCAAGGGCAGGGGGGAGTATCAGCCCCAGCATTTT. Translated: CASKGRGEYQPQHF.

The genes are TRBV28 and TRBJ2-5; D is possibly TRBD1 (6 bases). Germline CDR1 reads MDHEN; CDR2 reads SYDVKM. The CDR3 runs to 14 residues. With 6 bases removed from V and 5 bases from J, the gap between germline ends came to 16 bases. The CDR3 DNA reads TGTGCCAGCAGCCCAGACAGGTCCCGGGAGACCCAGTACTTC. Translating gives CASSPDRSRETQYF. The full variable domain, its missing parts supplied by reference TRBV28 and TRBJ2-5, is DVKVTQSSRYLVKRTGEKVFLECVQDMDHENMFWYRQDPGLGLRLIYFSYDVKMKEKGDIPEGYSVSREKKERFSLILESASTNQTSMYLCASSPDRSRETQYFGPGTRLLVL.